The T cell receptor (beta chain) described here comes from a study of T cells in Graves' hyperthyroidism and ophthalmopathy. Regarding the study as a whole: Also found in blood were most expanded thyroid clonotypes above 0.001. Ophthalmopathy stood apart from stable hyperthyroidism in a 13 V-J model.

V lost 6 bases to trimming and J lost 6 bases, with 11 bases between them. The CDR3 is made up of 12 amino acids. Using RNA transcripts as the source, TCR beta CDR3 regions were amplified. TCR CDR3 underwent first-round RT-PCR with the HTBI primer set. One entry per CDR3 protein, called by TCRdb with MiXCR from the multiplex PCR reads. Of 500,000 to 800,000 distinct CDR3 sequences listed, just under 45% are singletons. The study left out patients who had uncontrolled infection, other autoimmune disease, pregnancy or lactation. Orbital computed tomography, thyroid ultrasound, serum thyroxine and TRAb, and clinical symptoms together informed the diagnoses. Remarks on this clonotype: Its antigen is undetermined.

The chain carries TRBV12-3 or TRBV12-4 and TRBJ1-1; no firm D call. This receptor was identified in an adult man with Graves' disease, either hyperthyroidism or ophthalmopathy (not recorded which). The material sequenced was peripheral blood or thyroid tissue (not recorded which). In DNA form, the CDR3 reads TGTGCCAGCAGGAGGAGGGCGGCTGAAGCTTTCTTT. Amino acid sequence: CASRRRAAEAFF.